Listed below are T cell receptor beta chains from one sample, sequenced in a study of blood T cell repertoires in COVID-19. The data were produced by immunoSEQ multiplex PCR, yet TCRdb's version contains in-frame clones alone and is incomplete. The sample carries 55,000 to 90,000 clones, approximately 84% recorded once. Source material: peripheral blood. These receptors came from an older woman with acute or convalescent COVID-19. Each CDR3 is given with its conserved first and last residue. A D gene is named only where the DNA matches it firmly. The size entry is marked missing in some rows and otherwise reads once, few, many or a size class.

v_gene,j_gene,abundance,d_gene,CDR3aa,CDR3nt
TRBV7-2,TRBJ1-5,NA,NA,CASSPDRNNQPQHF,TGTGCCAGCAGCCCCGACAGGAACAATCAGCCCCAGCATTTT
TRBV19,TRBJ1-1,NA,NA,CASSIAAGPTEAFF,TGTGCCAGTAGTATTGCTGCAGGGCCCACTGAAGCTTTCTTT
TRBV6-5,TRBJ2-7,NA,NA,CASSYSASYEQYF,TGTGCCAGCAGTTACTCCGCGTCCTACGAGCAGTACTTC
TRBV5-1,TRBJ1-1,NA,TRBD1,CASSGGTGYTEAFF,TGCGCCAGCAGCGGCGGGACAGGCTACACTGAAGCTTTCTTT
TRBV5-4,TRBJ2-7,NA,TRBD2,CASSSTSGGSEEQYF,TGTGCCAGCAGCTCGACTAGCGGGGGATCTGAAGAGCAGTACTTC
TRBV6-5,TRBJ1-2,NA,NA,CASSYTPDYGYTF,TGTGCCAGCAGTTACACGCCAGATTATGGCTACACCTTC
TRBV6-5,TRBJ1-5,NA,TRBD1,CASSPATGGDQPQHF,TGTGCCAGCAGTCCCGCGACAGGGGGCGATCAGCCCCAGCATTTT
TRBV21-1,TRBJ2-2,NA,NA,CASSKKGTRGVNTGELFF,TGTGCCAGCAGCAAAAAAGGGACTAGGGGGGTGAACACCGGGGAGCTGTTTTTT
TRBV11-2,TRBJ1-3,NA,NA,CASSHRTAGNTIYF,TGTGCCAGCAGCCACCGGACAGCTGGAAACACCATATATTTT
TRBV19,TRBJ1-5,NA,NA,CASSPNGGNQPQHF,TGTGCCAGTAGCCCTAATGGAGGCAATCAGCCCCAGCATTTT
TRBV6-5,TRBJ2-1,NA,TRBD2,CASSYDAGDEQFF,TGTGCCAGCAGTTACGATGCGGGGGATGAGCAGTTCTTC
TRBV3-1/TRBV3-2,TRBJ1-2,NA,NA,CASSPGGYGYTF,TGTGCCAGCAGCCCGGGGGGGTATGGCTACACCTTC
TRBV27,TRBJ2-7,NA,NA,CASRRGGTEAYEQYF,TGTGCCAGCAGAAGGGGCGGGACAGAAGCCTACGAGCAGTACTTC
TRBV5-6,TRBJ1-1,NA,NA,CASSLLGRNTEAFF,TGTGCCAGCAGCTTGTTAGGGAGGAACACTGAAGCTTTCTTT
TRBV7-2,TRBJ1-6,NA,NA,CASSLLAGNSPLHF,TGTGCCAGCAGCTTACTCGCGGGAAATTCACCCCTCCACTTT
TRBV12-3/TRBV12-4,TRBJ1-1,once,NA,CASSLVRGRAFF,TGTGCCAGCAGCCTTGTCAGGGGCAGAGCTTTCTTT
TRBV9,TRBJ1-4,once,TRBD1,CASSAKQGVNEKLFF,TGTGCCAGCAGCGCCAAACAGGGGGTTAATGAAAAACTGTTTTTT
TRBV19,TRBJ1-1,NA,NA,CASSGEGTSNTEAFF,TGTGCCAGTAGTGGGGAGGGAACTTCGAACACTGAAGCTTTCTTT
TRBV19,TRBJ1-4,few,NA,CASSKRRATNEKLFF,TGTGCCAGTAGTAAAAGGAGGGCAACTAATGAAAAACTGTTTTTT
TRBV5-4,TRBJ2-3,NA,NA,CASSFSGGPNESQYF,TGTGCCAGCAGCTTTTCCGGGGGGCCTAATGAATCGCAGTATTTT
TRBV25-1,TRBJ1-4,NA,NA,CASSEFPAANEKLFF,TGTGCCAGCAGTGAATTCCCTGCAGCGAATGAAAAACTGTTTTTT
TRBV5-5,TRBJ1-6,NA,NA,CASSLGQGSYVNSPLHF,TGTGCCAGCAGCCTTGGGCAGGGGAGTTATGTTAATTCACCCCTCCACTTT
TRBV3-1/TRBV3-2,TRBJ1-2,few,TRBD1,CASSPGQDSRGYTF,TGTGCCAGCAGTCCTGGACAGGACTCTCGTGGCTACACCTTC
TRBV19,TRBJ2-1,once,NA,CASSIGFLSSYNEQFF,TGTGCCAGTAGTATAGGTTTTTTGAGCTCCTACAATGAGCAGTTCTTC
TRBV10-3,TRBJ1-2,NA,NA,CAISESRTVYGYTF,TGTGCCATCAGTGAGTCGAGGACAGTCTATGGCTACACCTTC
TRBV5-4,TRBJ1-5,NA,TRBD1,CASSSPDRVSNQPQHF,TGTGCCAGCAGCTCGCCGGACAGGGTTAGCAATCAGCCCCAGCATTTT
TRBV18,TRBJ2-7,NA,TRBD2,CASSIGTSGGASEQYF,TGTGCCAGCTCAATCGGGACTAGCGGGGGGGCGAGCGAGCAGTACTTC
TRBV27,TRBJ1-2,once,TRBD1,CASSPHSTGLNYGYTF,TGTGCCAGCAGTCCTCATTCGACAGGGCTTAACTATGGCTACACCTTC
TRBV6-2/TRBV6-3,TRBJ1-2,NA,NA,CASSYSQEPYGYTF,TGTGCCAGCAGTTACTCCCAGGAACCGTATGGCTACACCTTC
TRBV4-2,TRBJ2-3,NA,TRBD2,CASSQDLLAGASTDTQYF,TGTGCCAGCAGCCAAGATCTCCTAGCGGGGGCTAGCACAGATACGCAGTATTTT
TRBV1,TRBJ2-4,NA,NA,CTSSQPGGRAKNIQYF,TGCACCAGCAGCCAACCCGGGGGGCGGGCCAAAAACATTCAGTACTTC
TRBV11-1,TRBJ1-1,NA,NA,CASSSAQLMNTEAFF,TGTGCCAGCAGCTCCGCACAGTTAATGAACACTGAAGCTTTCTTT
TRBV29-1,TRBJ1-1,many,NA,CGGDENTEAFF,TGTGGGGGGGACGAGAACACTGAAGCTTTCTTT
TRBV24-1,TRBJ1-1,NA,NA,CATPTPGRESTEAFF,TGTGCCACCCCCACACCGGGGCGGGAGAGTACTGAAGCTTTCTTT
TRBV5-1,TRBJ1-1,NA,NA,CASSLEVRDEAFF,TGCGCCAGCAGCCTCGAGGTACGGGATGAAGCTTTCTTT
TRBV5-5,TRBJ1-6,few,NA,CASSLDPGWAPGNSPLHF,TGTGCCAGCAGCTTGGATCCAGGGTGGGCCCCTGGGAATTCACCCCTCCACTTT
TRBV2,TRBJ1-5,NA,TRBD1,CASKLQGAYQPQHF,TGTGCCAGCAAACTACAGGGGGCGTATCAGCCCCAGCATTTT
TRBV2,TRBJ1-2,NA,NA,CASSGYSGVAGYGYTF,TGTGCCAGCAGTGGTTATAGCGGGGTAGCTGGCTATGGCTACACCTTC
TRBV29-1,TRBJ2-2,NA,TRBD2,CSVWTSGAGELFF,TGCAGCGTTTGGACTAGCGGGGCCGGGGAGCTGTTTTTT
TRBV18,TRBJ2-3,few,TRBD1,CASSPKGGATDTQYF,TGTGCCAGCTCACCTAAAGGGGGCGCGACAGATACGCAGTATTTT
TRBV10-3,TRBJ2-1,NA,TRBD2,CAIRTGTINNEQFF,TGTGCCATCAGGACCGGGACTATTAACAATGAGCAGTTCTTC
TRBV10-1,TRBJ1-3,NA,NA,CASSGGNTIYF,TGCGCCAGCAGCGGTGGAAACACCATATATTTT
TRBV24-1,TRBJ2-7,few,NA,CATIRDSIEQYF,TGTGCCACCATTAGAGACAGCATCGAGCAGTACTTC
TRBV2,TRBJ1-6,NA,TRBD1,CASSEGRGLYSPLHF,TGTGCCAGCAGTGAAGGCAGGGGGCTATATTCACCCCTCCACTTT
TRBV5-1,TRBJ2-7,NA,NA,CASSPWGNEQYF,TGCGCCAGCAGCCCGTGGGGCAACGAGCAGTACTTC